A selection of T cell receptor beta chains follows, all from one sample in a study of blood T cell repertoires in COVID-19. Sequencing was performed with immunoSEQ multiplex PCR; in TCRdb, only in-frame clones are kept and a portion is missing. The top ten clones hold around 6.2% of a sample with 100,000 to 150,000 clones, roughly four fifths of them seen once. Sequencing input: peripheral blood. All receptors come from a man older than 75 with COVID-19, enrolled during active disease. CDR3s include the opening cysteine and the closing phenylalanine or tryptophan. Fields, in order: clone size, J gene, D gene, V gene, CDR3 protein, CDR3 DNA. A D gene is named only where the DNA matches it firmly. Clone size is stated in some rows and not others, as once, few, many or a class when expanded.

abundance: once
j_gene: TRBJ2-7
d_gene: .
v_gene: TRBV6-1
CDR3aa: CASSEARGQNSYEQYF
CDR3nt: TGTGCCAGCAGTGAAGCGCGGGGCCAGAACTCCTACGAGCAGTACTTC

abundance: few
j_gene: TRBJ2-1
d_gene: TRBD2
v_gene: TRBV11-3
CDR3aa: CASSLDTTSGYNEQFF
CDR3nt: TGTGCCAGCAGCTTAGATACCACTAGCGGCTACAATGAGCAGTTCTTC

abundance: few
j_gene: TRBJ1-1
d_gene: .
v_gene: TRBV7-2
CDR3aa: CASSLPGWTEAFF
CDR3nt: TGTGCCAGCAGCTTACCCGGTTGGACTGAAGCTTTCTTT

abundance: .
j_gene: TRBJ1-2
d_gene: TRBD1
v_gene: TRBV14
CDR3aa: CASSHRGNYGYTF
CDR3nt: TGTGCCAGCAGCCACAGGGGGAACTATGGCTACACCTTC

abundance: .
j_gene: TRBJ2-1
d_gene: TRBD2
v_gene: TRBV7-9
CDR3aa: CASSSGRGAYNEQFF
CDR3nt: TGTGCCAGCAGCTCCGGGAGGGGCGCATACAATGAGCAGTTCTTC

abundance: .
j_gene: TRBJ2-7
d_gene: .
v_gene: TRBV11-1
CDR3aa: CASSLGSPNGYEQYF
CDR3nt: TGTGCCAGCAGCTTAGGGAGTCCTAATGGCTACGAGCAGTACTTC

abundance: few
j_gene: TRBJ2-1
d_gene: TRBD1
v_gene: TRBV28
CDR3aa: CASSVGQFYNEQFF
CDR3nt: TGTGCCAGCAGTGTGGGACAGTTTTACAATGAGCAGTTCTTC

abundance: .
j_gene: TRBJ1-3
d_gene: .
v_gene: TRBV27
CDR3aa: CASSLAGTRAHLSGNTIYF
CDR3nt: TGTGCCAGCAGTTTAGCCGGGACACGGGCACATCTCTCTGGAAACACCATATATTTT

abundance: few
j_gene: TRBJ1-5
d_gene: .
v_gene: TRBV30
CDR3aa: CAWSSTDQPQHF
CDR3nt: TGTGCCTGGAGTTCAACGGATCAGCCCCAGCATTTT

abundance: .
j_gene: TRBJ2-2
d_gene: TRBD2
v_gene: TRBV6-1
CDR3aa: CASSEWEGGELFF
CDR3nt: TGTGCCAGCAGTGAATGGGAGGGCGGGGAGCTGTTTTTT

abundance: .
j_gene: TRBJ2-7
d_gene: TRBD1
v_gene: TRBV7-9
CDR3aa: CASSSRAGTGSYEQYF
CDR3nt: TGTGCCAGCAGCTCCCGAGCCGGGACAGGGAGCTACGAGCAGTACTTC

abundance: .
j_gene: TRBJ1-2
d_gene: .
v_gene: TRBV4-1
CDR3aa: CASSPRAGGNYGYTF
CDR3nt: TGCGCCAGCAGCCCGAGGGCAGGAGGGAACTATGGCTACACCTTC

abundance: .
j_gene: TRBJ1-5
d_gene: .
v_gene: TRBV7-2
CDR3aa: CASSLKRGLNQPQHF
CDR3nt: TGTGCCAGCAGCTTAAAAAGGGGTCTCAATCAGCCCCAGCATTTT

abundance: .
j_gene: TRBJ1-5
d_gene: .
v_gene: TRBV19
CDR3aa: CASSIIGGDQPQHF
CDR3nt: TGTGCCAGTAGTATAATCGGGGGAGATCAGCCCCAGCATTTT

abundance: .
j_gene: TRBJ2-5
d_gene: .
v_gene: TRBV20-1
CDR3aa: CSATTQETQYF
CDR3nt: TGCAGTGCCACAACCCAAGAGACCCAGTACTTC

abundance: .
j_gene: TRBJ2-6
d_gene: TRBD1
v_gene: TRBV28
CDR3aa: CASSKQGELGANVLTF
CDR3nt: TGTGCCAGCAGTAAACAGGGGGAACTTGGGGCCAACGTCCTGACTTTC

abundance: .
j_gene: TRBJ2-3
d_gene: .
v_gene: TRBV9
CDR3aa: CASSPLSQGTDTQYF
CDR3nt: TGTGCCAGCAGCCCCCTAAGTCAGGGCACAGATACGCAGTATTTT

abundance: .
j_gene: TRBJ2-5
d_gene: TRBD2
v_gene: TRBV15
CDR3aa: CATSREFAGGETQYF
CDR3nt: TGTGCCACCAGCAGAGAGTTCGCGGGGGGGGAGACCCAGTACTTC

abundance: .
j_gene: TRBJ2-3
d_gene: TRBD2
v_gene: TRBV7-3
CDR3aa: CASSLIGTPGGDTQYF
CDR3nt: TGTGCCAGCAGCTTAATAGGGACCCCGGGGGGAGATACGCAGTATTTT

abundance: .
j_gene: TRBJ2-7
d_gene: TRBD1
v_gene: TRBV19
CDR3aa: CASIGDSLYEQYF
CDR3nt: TGTGCCAGTATCGGGGACAGCCTCTACGAGCAGTACTTC

abundance: few
j_gene: TRBJ2-5
d_gene: TRBD2
v_gene: TRBV29-1
CDR3aa: CSVEGLAGLVAQYF
CDR3nt: TGCAGCGTTGAGGGACTAGCGGGACTCGTGGCCCAGTACTTC

abundance: .
j_gene: TRBJ1-6
d_gene: TRBD1
v_gene: TRBV5-6
CDR3aa: CASSLARGSSPLHF
CDR3nt: TGTGCCAGCAGCTTGGCCAGGGGGAGTTCACCCCTCCACTTT

abundance: .
j_gene: TRBJ2-1
d_gene: .
v_gene: TRBV5-5
CDR3aa: CASSLIETYNEQFF
CDR3nt: TGTGCCAGCAGCCTAATCGAGACCTACAATGAGCAGTTCTTC

abundance: .
j_gene: TRBJ1-2
d_gene: TRBD1
v_gene: TRBV5-1
CDR3aa: CASSRGQGNYGYTF
CDR3nt: TGCGCCAGCAGCCGAGGACAGGGGAACTATGGCTACACCTTC

abundance: .
j_gene: TRBJ1-1
d_gene: TRBD1
v_gene: TRBV6-2/TRBV6-3
CDR3aa: CASSYSTEGASGTEAFF
CDR3nt: TGTGCCAGCAGTTACTCGACGGAGGGGGCCTCGGGCACTGAAGCTTTCTTT

abundance: .
j_gene: TRBJ1-3
d_gene: .
v_gene: TRBV9
CDR3aa: CASSVGQRADTIYF
CDR3nt: TGTGCCAGCAGCGTAGGACAGCGGGCGGACACCATATATTTT

abundance: .
j_gene: TRBJ2-5
d_gene: TRBD2
v_gene: TRBV29-1
CDR3aa: CSVVGGLAGGGETQYF
CDR3nt: TGCAGCGTTGTGGGGGGACTAGCGGGAGGCGGGGAGACCCAGTACTTC

abundance: .
j_gene: TRBJ2-7
d_gene: TRBD1
v_gene: TRBV5-6
CDR3aa: CASSLRGRYEQYF
CDR3nt: TGTGCCAGCAGCTTGAGGGGGCGATACGAGCAGTACTTC

abundance: .
j_gene: TRBJ1-3
d_gene: .
v_gene: TRBV7-8
CDR3aa: CASSPSGAGISGNTIYF
CDR3nt: TGTGCCAGCAGCCCGTCCGGGGCGGGAATCTCTGGAAACACCATATATTTT

abundance: once
j_gene: TRBJ1-2
d_gene: TRBD1
v_gene: TRBV19
CDR3aa: CASSIRGTGLYGYTF
CDR3nt: TGTGCCAGTAGTATACGCGGGACAGGGTTATATGGCTACACCTTC

abundance: .
j_gene: TRBJ1-1
d_gene: .
v_gene: TRBV7-9
CDR3aa: CASSPTGKPEAFF
CDR3nt: TGTGCCAGCAGCCCAACAGGGAAACCTGAAGCTTTCTTT

abundance: few
j_gene: TRBJ1-1
d_gene: .
v_gene: TRBV6-5
CDR3aa: CASSYSTGFTEAFF
CDR3nt: TGTGCCAGCAGTTACTCTACAGGGTTCACTGAAGCTTTCTTT

abundance: .
j_gene: TRBJ1-6
d_gene: .
v_gene: TRBV27
CDR3aa: CASSSPSAGKYNSPLHF
CDR3nt: TGTGCCAGCAGTTCCCCGTCGGCAGGGAAGTATAATTCACCCCTCCACTTT

abundance: few
j_gene: TRBJ2-2
d_gene: TRBD1
v_gene: TRBV28
CDR3aa: CASTEGDRDTGELFF
CDR3nt: TGTGCCAGCACCGAGGGGGACAGAGACACCGGGGAGCTGTTTTTT

abundance: .
j_gene: TRBJ1-1
d_gene: TRBD1
v_gene: TRBV12-3/TRBV12-4
CDR3aa: CASSQGQGAWTFF
CDR3nt: TGTGCCAGCAGTCAGGGACAGGGGGCTTGGACTTTCTTT

abundance: .
j_gene: TRBJ1-1
d_gene: .
v_gene: TRBV19
CDR3aa: CASSWGRDTEAFF
CDR3nt: TGTGCCAGTAGTTGGGGCAGGGATACTGAAGCTTTCTTT

abundance: .
j_gene: TRBJ1-4
d_gene: TRBD1
v_gene: TRBV5-6
CDR3aa: CASSLGTGFEKLFF
CDR3nt: TGTGCCAGCAGCCTCGGGACAGGTTTTGAAAAACTGTTTTTT

abundance: .
j_gene: TRBJ2-5
d_gene: TRBD2
v_gene: TRBV19
CDR3aa: CASSIVTGLAGGRETQYF
CDR3nt: TGTGCCAGTAGTATAGTAACGGGACTAGCGGGAGGTAGAGAGACCCAGTACTTC

abundance: .
j_gene: TRBJ2-6
d_gene: .
v_gene: TRBV4-1
CDR3aa: CASSQDRGTGANVLTF
CDR3nt: TGCGCCAGCAGCCAAGATAGGGGGACTGGGGCCAACGTCCTGACTTTC

abundance: .
j_gene: TRBJ2-6
d_gene: TRBD1
v_gene: TRBV28
CDR3aa: CASSPGDRLTGANVLTF
CDR3nt: TGTGCCAGCAGTCCGGGGGACAGGCTTACTGGGGCCAACGTCCTGACTTTC

abundance: .
j_gene: TRBJ1-6
d_gene: .
v_gene: TRBV2
CDR3aa: CASAGVSYNSPLHF
CDR3nt: TGTGCCAGCGCAGGCGTCTCCTATAATTCACCCCTCCACTTT

abundance: .
j_gene: TRBJ1-1
d_gene: .
v_gene: TRBV6-5
CDR3aa: CASSPRENTEAFF
CDR3nt: TGTGCCAGCAGTCCCAGGGAAAACACTGAAGCTTTCTTT

abundance: .
j_gene: TRBJ2-2
d_gene: .
v_gene: TRBV6-5
CDR3aa: CASTPVGSATGELFF
CDR3nt: TGTGCCAGCACCCCAGTCGGGAGTGCCACCGGGGAGCTGTTTTTT

abundance: .
j_gene: TRBJ1-5
d_gene: .
v_gene: TRBV5-1
CDR3aa: CAISDGLSNQPQHF
CDR3nt: TGCGCCATCTCAGACGGACTTAGCAATCAGCCCCAGCATTTT

abundance: .
j_gene: TRBJ1-6
d_gene: TRBD1
v_gene: TRBV15
CDR3aa: CATSRDPPQGGAPLHF
CDR3nt: TGTGCCACCAGCAGAGATCCGCCCCAGGGGGGCGCACCCCTCCACTTT

abundance: .
j_gene: TRBJ1-1
d_gene: TRBD1
v_gene: TRBV18
CDR3aa: CASSPVPGQGSAFF
CDR3nt: TGTGCCAGCTCACCCGTCCCGGGACAGGGTTCGGCTTTCTTT

abundance: .
j_gene: TRBJ2-3
d_gene: .
v_gene: TRBV2
CDR3aa: CASSRGITDTQYF
CDR3nt: TGTGCCAGCAGTCGAGGAATCACAGATACGCAGTATTTT

abundance: .
j_gene: TRBJ1-1
d_gene: .
v_gene: TRBV19
CDR3aa: CASSFGGGLEAFF
CDR3nt: TGTGCCAGTAGTTTCGGGGGTGGCTTGGAGGCTTTCTTT

abundance: .
j_gene: TRBJ2-3
d_gene: .
v_gene: TRBV5-1
CDR3aa: CASSLAGSTDTQYF
CDR3nt: TGCGCCAGCAGCTTGGCGGGTAGCACAGATACGCAGTATTTT

abundance: .
j_gene: TRBJ2-7
d_gene: .
v_gene: TRBV6-6
CDR3aa: CASSPLGIRSYEQYF
CDR3nt: TGTGCCAGCAGCCCGCTAGGTATCCGCTCCTACGAGCAGTACTTC

abundance: .
j_gene: TRBJ2-7
d_gene: .
v_gene: TRBV18
CDR3aa: CASSPPAGSYEQYF
CDR3nt: TGTGCCAGCTCACCACCGGCAGGCTCCTACGAGCAGTACTTC

abundance: .
j_gene: TRBJ2-5
d_gene: .
v_gene: TRBV5-4
CDR3aa: CASSPGTQGQETQYF
CDR3nt: TGTGCCAGCAGCCCGGGGACACAGGGCCAAGAGACCCAGTACTTC